A selection of T cell receptor beta chains follows, all from one sample in a study of metastatic and nonmetastatic thyroid tumors. Using MiXCR, TCRdb reanalyzed the PCR reads. In the table there are 15,000 to 20,000 clones, roughly 23% of which are singletons. Source material: tumor tissue. The receptors come from a male donor with papillary thyroid cancer or a benign thyroid nodule (not recorded which). Some clones in this sample may be carry-over from other donors' samples. The conserved cysteine and the conserved F or W are not part of the CDR3 here. Clone size appears in some rows only: once, few, many, or a class for an expanded clone.

j_gene: TRBJ2-7
v_gene: TRBV19
abundance: many
CDR3aa: ASGGTSGTYEQY

j_gene: TRBJ2-3
v_gene: TRBV28
abundance: NA
CDR3aa: ASSLASGLTDTQY

j_gene: TRBJ1-1
v_gene: TRBV6-1
abundance: medium-sized
CDR3aa: ASTRISGQPSASAF

j_gene: TRBJ1-1
v_gene: TRBV4-1
abundance: many
CDR3aa: ASSQQGASMNTEAF

j_gene: TRBJ2-6
v_gene: TRBV6-4
abundance: few
CDR3aa: ASSDSTGSDNVLT

j_gene: TRBJ2-7
v_gene: TRBV12-3/TRBV12-4
abundance: many
CDR3aa: ASSWTSGSEQY

j_gene: TRBJ2-7
v_gene: TRBV27
abundance: NA
CDR3aa: ASSHTSGGAPEQY

j_gene: TRBJ2-1
v_gene: TRBV20-1
abundance: NA
CDR3aa: SAPGIAGRFSYNEQF

j_gene: TRBJ1-2
v_gene: TRBV30
abundance: NA
CDR3aa: AFTRAGSLPSYGYT

j_gene: TRBJ1-2
v_gene: TRBV5-5
abundance: NA
CDR3aa: ASSPGTNYGYT

j_gene: TRBJ2-5
v_gene: TRBV5-4
abundance: NA
CDR3aa: ASSRGHNQETQY

j_gene: TRBJ2-5
v_gene: TRBV3-1
abundance: NA
CDR3aa: ASSQDLQELQETQY

j_gene: TRBJ1-2
v_gene: TRBV12-1
abundance: few
CDR3aa: ASSGYGAHY

j_gene: TRBJ2-2
v_gene: TRBV6-4
abundance: many
CDR3aa: ASSDRDTGELF

j_gene: TRBJ2-2
v_gene: TRBV27
abundance: many
CDR3aa: ASSYPNTGELF

j_gene: TRBJ1-1
v_gene: TRBV27
abundance: many
CDR3aa: ASSRRQVMNTEAF

j_gene: TRBJ2-3
v_gene: TRBV10-3
abundance: many
CDR3aa: AISEGGTSTDTQY

j_gene: TRBJ1-5
v_gene: TRBV4-1
abundance: many
CDR3aa: ASSQEPGTNQPQH

j_gene: TRBJ2-6
v_gene: TRBV30
abundance: NA
CDR3aa: GGGTGANVLT

j_gene: TRBJ1-5
v_gene: TRBV10-2
abundance: many
CDR3aa: ASSKQGHNQPQH

j_gene: TRBJ2-5
v_gene: TRBV5-1
abundance: many
CDR3aa: ASSFGQGGFQETQY

j_gene: TRBJ2-1
v_gene: TRBV7-9
abundance: NA
CDR3aa: ASIIEREQF

j_gene: TRBJ2-1
v_gene: TRBV15
abundance: many
CDR3aa: ATSRTLTLYPF

j_gene: TRBJ2-6
v_gene: TRBV6-1
abundance: few
CDR3aa: ASSARDRGNGANVLT

j_gene: TRBJ2-1
v_gene: TRBV7-7
abundance: NA
CDR3aa: ASILGLSGRSEQF

j_gene: TRBJ2-1
v_gene: TRBV19
abundance: many
CDR3aa: ASSFPRFQGSGRVGNEQF

j_gene: TRBJ1-2
v_gene: TRBV12-3/TRBV12-4
abundance: few
CDR3aa: ASSFGQENGYT

j_gene: TRBJ1-2
v_gene: TRBV2
abundance: few
CDR3aa: ASSESITGGWGYT

j_gene: TRBJ2-7
v_gene: TRBV20-1
abundance: many
CDR3aa: SARGRLAHPYEQY

j_gene: TRBJ2-3
v_gene: TRBV2
abundance: many
CDR3aa: ATQGRGSVDTQY

j_gene: TRBJ2-7
v_gene: TRBV20-1
abundance: NA
CDR3aa: SARDLLAASYEQY

j_gene: TRBJ2-5
v_gene: TRBV12-5
abundance: NA
CDR3aa: AGLGGRDQETQY

j_gene: TRBJ2-5
v_gene: TRBV5-1
abundance: many
CDR3aa: ASTSGNNQETQY

j_gene: TRBJ1-4
v_gene: TRBV12-3/TRBV12-4
abundance: many
CDR3aa: ASSGTGVREKLF

j_gene: TRBJ1-3
v_gene: TRBV7-3
abundance: NA
CDR3aa: ASCLSGGFGNTIY

j_gene: TRBJ2-2
v_gene: TRBV30
abundance: NA
CDR3aa: AWGSGPAWTRELF

j_gene: TRBJ2-3
v_gene: TRBV30
abundance: many
CDR3aa: AWSGTSGADTQY

j_gene: TRBJ1-1
v_gene: TRBV11-3
abundance: many
CDR3aa: ASSPVRGTEAF

j_gene: TRBJ2-1
v_gene: TRBV20-1
abundance: NA
CDR3aa: SAADPVVEGVNEQF

j_gene: TRBJ1-2
v_gene: TRBV28
abundance: many
CDR3aa: ASTSGQAANYGYT

j_gene: TRBJ2-1
v_gene: TRBV24-1
abundance: few
CDR3aa: ATSGQTNEQF

j_gene: TRBJ2-1
v_gene: TRBV9
abundance: NA
CDR3aa: ASSALLAGGYNEQF

j_gene: TRBJ1-3
v_gene: TRBV7-8
abundance: many
CDR3aa: ASSLALAGASGNTIY

j_gene: TRBJ2-5
v_gene: TRBV9
abundance: many
CDR3aa: ASSPDGTGETQY

j_gene: TRBJ2-5
v_gene: TRBV6-5
abundance: NA
CDR3aa: ASSYSYGGTQEAQY

j_gene: TRBJ2-3
v_gene: TRBV29-1
abundance: many
CDR3aa: SVDGQTSTDTQY

j_gene: TRBJ2-1
v_gene: TRBV10-1
abundance: many
CDR3aa: ASSESAGNSYNEQF

j_gene: TRBJ1-5
v_gene: TRBV6-1
abundance: NA
CDR3aa: ASSQSQGPQNQPQH

j_gene: TRBJ1-3
v_gene: TRBV5-6
abundance: many
CDR3aa: ASSPLRDNCIGNTIY

j_gene: TRBJ2-1
v_gene: TRBV30
abundance: medium-sized
CDR3aa: AWSVGGRENEQF

j_gene: TRBJ2-2
v_gene: TRBV27
abundance: medium-sized
CDR3aa: ASSLKQGLDTGELF

j_gene: TRBJ1-3
v_gene: TRBV9
abundance: NA
CDR3aa: SSSPGVHSGNTIY

j_gene: TRBJ2-6
v_gene: TRBV28
abundance: NA
CDR3aa: ASSLAVRANVLT

j_gene: TRBJ2-5
v_gene: TRBV6-1
abundance: many
CDR3aa: ASSKGLAGEAQY

j_gene: TRBJ1-1
v_gene: TRBV3-1
abundance: NA
CDR3aa: ASSQHRGRDAF

j_gene: TRBJ2-1
v_gene: TRBV4-2
abundance: many
CDR3aa: ASSQRTSGAYNEQF

j_gene: TRBJ1-6
v_gene: TRBV2
abundance: many
CDR3aa: ASTEQNNSPLH

j_gene: TRBJ2-1
v_gene: TRBV11-3
abundance: many
CDR3aa: ASSPFREYNEQF